This T cell receptor beta chain was retrieved from a study of T cell changes during pregnancy in multiple sclerosis. Method: immunoSEQ multiplex PCR; TCRdb's copy keeps in-frame clones and lacks some. The repertoire holds fewer than 45,000 clones, with 90% to 95% as singletons. The sequence derives from a female donor with multiple sclerosis, enrolled in a pregnancy study. The sample in question was CD4+ T cells from peripheral blood mononuclear cells, obtained in the third trimester of pregnancy.

The DNA for the CDR3 is TGTGCCAGCAGCGCCGGGCCGGGACAGATAATTCAGCCCCAGCATTTT. This gives the protein CASSAGPGQIIQPQHF. The J gene is TRBJ1-5, the V gene TRBV6-6; 7 bases line up with TRBD1. The CDR3 totals 16 residues. Germline V gene data show CDR1 as MNHNY and CDR2 as SVGAGI (reference sequence). The J segment lost 6 bases and the V segment lost 6 bases, leaving 14 bases of the junction unmatched.